Listed below are T cell receptor beta chains from one sample, sequenced in a study of cytomegalovirus exposure and HLA in healthy donors. Clones were read by immunoSEQ multiplex PCR, and TCRdb kept only the in-frame ones, dropping some. Among 130,000 or so clones listed, 60% to 85% were seen once. Sequencing input: PBMCs. Receptors were obtained from a man aged 35 to 55 in good health and CMV-seronegative. Each CDR3 is given without its conserved first and last residue. Each record gives: V gene, D gene, J gene, CDR3 protein. The D gene is left open where the match is weak.

TRBV7-2	TRBD2	TRBJ2-5	ASSLIAGLATETQY
TRBV11-2	.	TRBJ1-2	ASSLQGWGYGYT
TRBV9	TRBD2	TRBJ2-1	ASSVGPLTSGLYNEQF
TRBV7-8	TRBD2	TRBJ2-5	ASSLVVAGGGETQY
TRBV6-4	TRBD1	TRBJ2-1	ASSDEGATYNEQF
TRBV6-1	TRBD1	TRBJ1-5	ASSAGTGGTGNQPQH
TRBV19	.	TRBJ2-3	ASSPRGSRYTDTQY
TRBV27	.	TRBJ2-1	ASSPDYPGTRSSYNEQF
TRBV5-1	TRBD2	TRBJ2-7	ASSYVSGRSEQY
TRBV5-5	TRBD2	TRBJ2-3	ASSYGTSGSPGTQY
TRBV29-1	.	TRBJ2-5	SADGLHQETQY
TRBV18	.	TRBJ1-6	ASSWDIARRSPLH
TRBV10-1	.	TRBJ2-5	ASSLNTVAQETQY
TRBV7-8	TRBD1	TRBJ1-2	ASSPRVSHQGANYGYT
TRBV28	.	TRBJ1-3	ASSPGYGNTIY
TRBV30	TRBD1	TRBJ1-1	ARTTGLNTEAF
TRBV5-4	TRBD2	TRBJ2-3	ASSVPSGSTDTQY
TRBV18	TRBD2	TRBJ2-1	ASSPPGTSGGTYNEQF
TRBV19	TRBD2	TRBJ2-5	ATRLAGQETQY
TRBV5-4	TRBD2	TRBJ2-1	ASSLDLAGGSYNEQF
TRBV19	TRBD2	TRBJ2-7	ASSAGLNYEQY
TRBV5-1	.	TRBJ2-2	ASSLRIDLATGELF
TRBV5-6	.	TRBJ2-3	ASRLLKVSRRGGTDTQY
TRBV18	.	TRBJ2-3	ASSPGLTFTDTQY
TRBV5-4	.	TRBJ2-3	ASSPSPDTQY
TRBV4-2	.	TRBJ2-3	ASSQPSRGKTDTQY
TRBV7-9	TRBD1	TRBJ2-7	SSSRQGREQY
TRBV6-1	.	TRBJ1-2	ASRESQGNYGYT
TRBV27	.	TRBJ1-1	ASSLTTGPTEAF
TRBV11-2	.	TRBJ2-7	ASSFNGGRVDEQY
TRBV18	TRBD2	TRBJ2-7	ASSPLGTSGSYEQY
TRBV7-2	TRBD1	TRBJ2-5	ASSLFRDSKETQY
TRBV6-4	TRBD1	TRBJ1-2	ASSRHQGASNYGYT
TRBV14	.	TRBJ2-1	ASSLTLGLNEQF
TRBV6-1	.	TRBJ2-7	ASSVDSTYEQY
TRBV27	.	TRBJ2-1	ASSPQDSSYNEQF
TRBV2	.	TRBJ2-5	ASSVGGETQY
TRBV4-1	TRBD1	TRBJ2-1	ASSQDKSGTGGLEQF
TRBV5-4	TRBD2	TRBJ2-6	ASSSLGTSGSGANVLT
TRBV7-6	TRBD2	TRBJ2-1	ASSLGRARTSDNEQF
TRBV10-3	TRBD1	TRBJ2-2	AITPDRGNTGELF
TRBV7-9	.	TRBJ1-1	ASSLGQNTEAF
TRBV27	TRBD2	TRBJ2-3	ASSSLAGPSTDTQY
TRBV23-1	.	TRBJ1-2	ASSQSSDKSPYGYT
TRBV5-3	.	TRBJ1-5	AGAAGANQPQH
TRBV9	TRBD1	TRBJ1-1	ASSPRQGGGTEAF
TRBV7-8	TRBD2	TRBJ2-3	ASSPGLAGWADTQY
TRBV10-1	TRBD1	TRBJ2-3	ASSESTGGSTDTQY
TRBV2	.	TRBJ1-4	ATTLREKLF
TRBV25-1	.	.	ASTQGSEQY
TRBV28	TRBD1	TRBJ1-2	ASSFGGQRLGYT